The clone carrying this T cell receptor beta chain has only a few counts. Its antigen is still unknown. V shed 4 bases and J shed 6 bases, with 16 bases lying between them. The germline V gene encodes CDR1 SNHLY and CDR2 FYNNEI. CDR3 length: 14 amino acids. The sample comes from a study of type 1 regulatory T cells. Overall study context: T-allo10 is a Tr1-enriched, alloantigen-specific CD4 T cell product made in vitro.

MiXCR, applied by TCRdb to the reads, yields one record per CDR3 protein. Of approximately 23,000 distinct CDR3 sequences in the sample, over 60% were seen once. Graft donor-derived T-allo10 cells were described as host-alloantigen-specific, anergic, and alloantigen-specifically suppressive. V gene TRBV2 combines with J gene TRBJ2-7; tentatively, D is TRBD1 or TRBD2 (6 bases each). Material: cultured T cells, either the whole culture or a sorted T cell fraction (not recorded which). Specified subset: Tr1-enriched cell product generated in vitro against host alloantigens. This receptor was taken from a human donor in good health. The CDR3 coding sequence is TGTGCCAGCAGTGTCTCGGGGGCTCCTCTCGAGCAGTACTTC. Protein product: CASSVSGAPLEQYF.